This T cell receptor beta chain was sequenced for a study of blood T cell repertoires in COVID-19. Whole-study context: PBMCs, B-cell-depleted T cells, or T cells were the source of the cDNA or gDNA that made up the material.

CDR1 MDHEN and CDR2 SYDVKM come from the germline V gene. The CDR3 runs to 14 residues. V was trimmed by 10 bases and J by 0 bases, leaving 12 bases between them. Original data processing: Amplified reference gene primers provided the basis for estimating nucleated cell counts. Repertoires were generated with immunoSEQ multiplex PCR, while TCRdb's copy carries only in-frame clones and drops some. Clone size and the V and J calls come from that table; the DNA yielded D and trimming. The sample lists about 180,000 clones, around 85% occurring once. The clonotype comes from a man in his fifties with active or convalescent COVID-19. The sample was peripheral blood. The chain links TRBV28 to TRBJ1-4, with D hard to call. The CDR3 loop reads CAIGRRATNEKLFF. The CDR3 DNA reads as TGTGCCATAGGGCGGCGGGCAACTAATGAAAAACTGTTTTTT. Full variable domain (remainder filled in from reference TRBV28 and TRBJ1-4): DVKVTQSSRYLVKRTGEKVFLECVQDMDHENMFWYRQDPGLGLRLIYFSYDVKMKEKGDIPEGYSVSREKKERFSLILESASTNQTSMYLCAIGRRATNEKLFFGSGTQLSVL.